The sequence of this T cell receptor beta chain was determined in a study of T-cell reconstitution after alpha-beta-depleted transplantation in children. Study-wide findings and caveats: In patients about two months after transplant, alpha-beta T cells reportedly arose from several hundred expanded graft clones. Diversity of TCRbeta at day 60 was high in some patients, arising from surviving recipient T cells and thymic progenitors. Most T-cell counts and diversity one year after the transplant came from T cells that were newly produced.

Unique molecular identifiers were used in preparing the TCRbeta library. TCRdb independently ran MiXCR on the PCR reads; one entry per CDR3 protein. This table has approximately 130,000 distinct CDR3 sequences, more than 9.5% appearing once. Germline V gene sequence: CDR1 SGHNT, CDR2 YENEEA. This CDR3 has 11 amino acids. Trimming took off 3 bases at V and 7 bases at J, with 3 bases between the two ends. This clonotype has at least ten counts. Its matching antigen is unknown. The chain combines TRBV11-3 with TRBJ2-2; D uncertain. This TCR was recovered from a girl less than two years old who had a stem cell transplant for combined immunodeficiency, so the T cells may come from the graft donor. The sample was PBMCs, mostly from graft donor cells, taken 180 days after TCRalphabeta/CD19-depleted stem cell transplant. The CDR3 bases are TGTGCCAGCAGCTTTGGCGGGGAGCTGTTTTTT. Amino acid sequence: CASSFGGELFF.